The 16 T cell receptor beta chains listed next were all sequenced from one sample in a study of Ad26.COV2.S vaccination and SARS-CoV-2 variants. Assay: immunoSEQ multiplex PCR; the TCRdb copy retains only in-frame clones and omits some. The sample consists of 400,000 or so clones, around nine tenths of them appearing once. Treatment noted: around 19 received Ad26.COV2.S at low or high dose, single or two shots; about 5 received placebo; per-sample allocation not given. The samples were gathered on day 63 after the first injection of vaccine or placebo. The sequencing used peripheral blood, collected in a trial of Ad26.COV2.S vaccine versus placebo. Receptors were obtained from a person aged 18 to 59 who received the Ad26.COV2.S COVID-19 vaccine or a placebo.

The V gene is TRBV4-1, the J gene TRBJ2-3; 11 nucleotides align to TRBD2. This CDR3 has 16 residues. The junction had 2 bases not matched to a gene; V was cut back by 1 base and J by 2 bases. Germline V lookup: CDR1 MGHRA, CDR2 YSYEKL. The CDR3 spells CASSQGSGGATDTQYF. CDR3 DNA: TGCGCCAGCAGCCAAGGTAGCGGGGGGGCCACAGATACGCAGTATTTT.

The rearrangement joins TRBV7-9 to TRBJ2-5, with 9 bases that match TRBD2. There are 19 residues in the CDR3. Germline CDR1 and CDR2: SEHNR and FQNEAQ (reference sequence). With 3 bases clipped from V and 0 bases from J, the junction kept 14 bases outside the gene matches. The CDR3 is CASSFALASGDLYQETQYF. Here the CDR3 DNA reads TGTGCCAGCAGCTTCGCGTTGGCTAGCGGGGACCTGTACCAAGAGACCCAGTACTTC.

V gene TRBV25-1 combines with J gene TRBJ1-5; possibly TRBD1 for D (6 bases). Per the germline V gene, CDR1 is MGHDK and CDR2 is SYGVNS. The germline V and J ends were trimmed by 2 bases and 3 bases, with 8 bases remaining between them. The CDR3 sequence is 14 residues long. Here the CDR3 DNA reads TGTGCCAGCAGTGAAGGGGGGCTCAATCAGCCCCAGCATTTT. This encodes CASSEGGLNQPQHF.

The rearrangement links TRBV6-2 or TRBV6-3 to TRBJ2-5, with 11 bases lining up with TRBD2. CDR3 length equals 16 residues. V lost 6 bases and J lost 0; bases outside the gene matches: 6. Per germline, CDR1 MNHEY and CDR2 SVGEGT. CDR3 amino acids: CASSQTGLADQETQYF. In DNA, the CDR3 is TGTGCCAGCAGCCAGACGGGACTAGCGGACCAAGAGACCCAGTACTTC.

The chain has TRBV18 and TRBJ2-3; D is unresolved. This CDR3 has 13 amino acids. Germline CDR1 is KGHSH and CDR2 is LQKENI. With 6 bases removed from V and 0 bases from J, the gap between germline ends came to 7 bases. CDR3 DNA: TGTGCCAGCTCCCCGGACAGCACAGATACGCAGTATTTT. Amino acid sequence: CASSPDSTDTQYF.

In regard to this clone: The sample holds other DNA sequences that translate to the same CDR3. This sequence joins TRBV12-3 or TRBV12-4 and TRBJ1-4; D perhaps matches TRBD1 (6 bases). The germline V and J ends were trimmed by 6 bases and 7 bases, with 9 bases remaining between them. This CDR3 contains 12 residues. The CDR3 coding sequence is TGTGCCAGCAGCTACAGGGTTGAAAAACTGTTTTTT. Protein: CASSYRVEKLFF.

The chain links TRBV6-6 to TRBJ2-3, with 8 bases that match TRBD1. CDR1 and CDR2 from the germline V gene are MNHNY and SVGAGI (reference sequence). Germline trimming cut 2 bases from V and 4 bases from J; bases unmatched to any gene: 5. The CDR3 is 15 residues long. This CDR3 is CASSYRTGRADTQYF. The CDR3 coding sequence is TGTGCCAGCAGTTACCGGACAGGGCGCGCAGATACGCAGTATTTT.

The chain uses TRBV24-1 and TRBJ1-1; 12 nucleotides align to TRBD1. Germline lookup yields CDR1 KGHDR and CDR2 SFDVKD. This CDR3 is built from 16 residues. V shed 2 bases, J shed 2 bases, and the junction held 2 bases outside the gene matches. CDR3 region: CATSDSGQGANTEAFF. DNA of the CDR3: TGTGCCACCAGTGATTCGGGACAGGGGGCAAACACTGAAGCTTTCTTT.

This chain uses TRBV7-5 with TRBJ1-5; the tabulated D call, TRBD1, remains unverified against the DNA. TRBV7-5 represents a pseudogene. CDR3 length: 12 amino acids. The CDR3, as DNA: TGTGTCAGAAGCCATAGCAATCAGCCCCAGCATTTT. Its translation is CVRSHSNQPQHF.

This chain's CDR3 is CASSSRTVPWANYGYTF. CDR3 DNA sequence: TGTGCCAGCAGCTCACGGACAGTCCCCTGGGCTAACTATGGCTACACCTTC. V is TRBV9 and J is TRBJ1-2, with D perhaps matching TRBD1 (6 bases). The germline V gene encodes CDR1 SGDLS and CDR2 YYNGEE. Trimming removed 4 bases at V and 0 bases at J, with 19 bases between. The CDR3 spans 17 residues. The entire variable domain, with the rest obtained from reference TRBV9 and TRBJ1-2, is as follows: DSGVTQTPKHLITATGQRVTLRCSPRSGDLSVYWYQQSLDQGLQFLIQYYNGEERAKGNILERFSAQQFPDLHSELNLSSLELGDSALYFCASSSRTVPWANYGYTFGSGTRLTVV.

The rearrangement joins TRBV2 to TRBJ1-1; maybe TRBD1 (6 bases). The germline V gene encodes CDR1 SNHLY and CDR2 FYNNEI. This CDR3 region has 11 residues. The V and J ends lost 6 bases and 8 bases respectively, with 10 bases between them. CDR3 sequence: CASSGGREAFF. The CDR3 DNA reads TGTGCCAGCAGCGGGGGCCGAGAAGCTTTCTTT.

This clone occurred once. The chain employs TRBV6-1 and TRBJ2-1; 11 nucleotides align to TRBD1. After removal of 2 bases from V and 6 bases from J, the junction contained 6 bases not matched to a gene. This CDR3 is 16 amino acids long. Germline CDR1 is MNHNS and CDR2 is SASEGT. The CDR3 nucleotides read TGTGCCAGCAGTGAATCGGACAGGGGGCGCATCAATGAGCAGTTCTTC. This sequence encodes CASSESDRGRINEQFF.

The chain joins TRBV5-6 to TRBJ1-2; D remains ambiguous. The V gene's germline CDR1 is SGHDT and CDR2 YYEEEE. With 2 bases removed from V and 8 bases from J, the gap between germline ends came to 16 bases. This CDR3 comprises 14 residues. For the CDR3, the DNA is TGTGCCAGCAGCTTTCTCAGAATGGGTTACGGCTACACCTTC. Its protein product is CASSFLRMGYGYTF.

The V call is TRBV4-1, the J call TRBJ2-5; a weak D match, TRBD2 (5 bases). This CDR3 spans 14 amino acids. Germline CDR1 MGHRA, CDR2 YSYEKL. V was pared by 0 bases and J by 5 bases, with 10 bases between. CDR3 amino acids: CASSQEGSGETQYF. The CDR3 nucleotides are TGCGCCAGCAGCCAAGAGGGGTCGGGGGAGACCCAGTACTTC.

The chain couples TRBV2 to TRBJ2-3, with TRBD2 matching over 14 bases. Germline V gives CDR1 SNHLY, CDR2 FYNNEI. The CDR3 covers 14 residues. Trimming at V came to 6 bases and at J to 9 bases, leaving 5 bases not matched to a gene. CDR3 nucleotides: TGTGCCAGCAGATTTGGGACTAGCGGGGGAACGCAGTATTTT. It specifies CASRFGTSGGTQYF.

The count of this clone is one. This chain joins TRBV7-2 and TRBJ2-1, with D possibly being TRBD2 (7 bases). The V end lost 5 bases, the J end lost 13 bases, and 24 bases lay between the germline ends. This CDR3 has 15 residues. Per germline, CDR1 SGHTA and CDR2 FQGNSA. CDR3 sequence reads: CASSTRLRGGKNQFF. CDR3 coding DNA: TGTGCCAGCAGCACGAGATTAAGGGGGGGGAAGAATCAGTTCTTC. The entire variable domain, with the rest obtained from reference TRBV7-2 and TRBJ2-1, is as follows: GAGVSQSPSNKVTEKGKDVELRCDPISGHTALYWYRQSLGQGLEFLIYFQGNSAPDKSGLPSDRFSAERTGGSVSTLTIQRTQQEDSAVYLCASSTRLRGGKNQFFGPGTRLTVL.